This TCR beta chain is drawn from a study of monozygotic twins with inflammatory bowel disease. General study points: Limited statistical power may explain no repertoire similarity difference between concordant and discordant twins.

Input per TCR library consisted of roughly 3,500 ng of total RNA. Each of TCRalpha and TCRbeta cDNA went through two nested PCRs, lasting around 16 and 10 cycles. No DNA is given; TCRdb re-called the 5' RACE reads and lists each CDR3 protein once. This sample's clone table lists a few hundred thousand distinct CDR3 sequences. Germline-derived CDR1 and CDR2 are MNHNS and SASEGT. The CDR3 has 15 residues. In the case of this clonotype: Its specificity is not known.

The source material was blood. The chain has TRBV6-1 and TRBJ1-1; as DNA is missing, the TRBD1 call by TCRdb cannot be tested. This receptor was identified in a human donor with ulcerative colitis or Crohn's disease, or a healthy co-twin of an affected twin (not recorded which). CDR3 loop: CASSVTGRGGTEAFF.